This is a list of T cell receptor beta chains from one sample in a study of blood T cell repertoires in COVID-19. TCRdb's table, derived via immunoSEQ multiplex PCR, lists solely in-frame clones and lacks some. This table has approximately 99,000 clones, approximately 88% appearing once. Sequencing input: peripheral blood. These receptors were taken from a human donor in a cohort sampled during active COVID-19. Each CDR3 is given with its conserved first and last residue. A D gene is named only where the DNA matches it firmly. Clone size is given for some rows only: seen once, a few or many times, or a class if the clone is expanded.

j_call: TRBJ2-5; clone_size: -; v_call: TRBV27; d_call: -; cdr3_aa: CASSSGGVETQYF; cdr3_nt: TGTGCCAGCAGTTCGGGGGGCGTGGAGACCCAGTACTTC
j_call: TRBJ1-1; clone_size: -; v_call: TRBV29-1; d_call: -; cdr3_aa: CSGHMNTEAFF; cdr3_nt: TGCAGCGGGCACATGAACACTGAAGCTTTCTTT
j_call: TRBJ2-6; clone_size: -; v_call: TRBV18; d_call: TRBD1; cdr3_aa: CASSPRQGESSGANVLTF; cdr3_nt: TGTGCCAGCTCACCCCGACAGGGGGAGAGCTCTGGGGCCAACGTCCTGACTTTC
j_call: TRBJ1-2; clone_size: -; v_call: TRBV29-1; d_call: TRBD1; cdr3_aa: CSVEGGRGQGAGGYTF; cdr3_nt: TGCAGCGTTGAAGGTGGCCGTGGACAGGGGGCTGGAGGCTACACCTTC
j_call: TRBJ2-7; clone_size: -; v_call: TRBV6-5; d_call: TRBD1; cdr3_aa: CASSLDRGHSYEQYF; cdr3_nt: TGTGCCAGCAGTCTCGACAGGGGGCACTCCTACGAGCAGTACTTC
j_call: TRBJ2-3; clone_size: -; v_call: TRBV6-6; d_call: -; cdr3_aa: CASSERDTQYF; cdr3_nt: TGTGCCAGCAGTGAGCGAGATACGCAGTATTTT
j_call: TRBJ2-5; clone_size: -; v_call: TRBV5-1; d_call: TRBD1; cdr3_aa: CASSLEGTGKGTQYF; cdr3_nt: TGCGCCAGCAGCTTGGAAGGGACAGGGAAGGGGACCCAGTACTTC
j_call: TRBJ2-7; clone_size: -; v_call: TRBV27; d_call: -; cdr3_aa: CASTPGRDSYEQYF; cdr3_nt: TGTGCCAGCACCCCCGGCAGGGACTCCTACGAGCAGTACTTC
j_call: TRBJ2-7; clone_size: -; v_call: TRBV28; d_call: -; cdr3_aa: CASSPQGQIYEQYF; cdr3_nt: TGTGCCAGCAGTCCTCAGGGGCAAATCTACGAGCAGTACTTC
j_call: TRBJ2-7; clone_size: -; v_call: TRBV29-1; d_call: -; cdr3_aa: CSVEDPPPLGRAGF; cdr3_nt: TGCAGCGTTGAAGATCCCCCTCCTCTTGGGCGGGCGGGCTTC
j_call: TRBJ2-3; clone_size: -; v_call: TRBV19; d_call: -; cdr3_aa: CASGPLAPLTQYF; cdr3_nt: TGTGCCAGTGGGCCCCTAGCTCCACTTACGCAGTATTTT
j_call: TRBJ2-1; clone_size: -; v_call: TRBV10-1; d_call: TRBD2; cdr3_aa: CASSDGGSDEQFF; cdr3_nt: TGCGCCAGCAGTGACGGCGGGAGTGATGAGCAGTTCTTC
j_call: TRBJ2-3; clone_size: few; v_call: TRBV28; d_call: -; cdr3_aa: CASTPRGPTDTQYF; cdr3_nt: TGTGCCAGCACCCCCAGGGGCCCCACAGATACGCAGTATTTT
j_call: TRBJ1-4; clone_size: -; v_call: TRBV2; d_call: -; cdr3_aa: CASSGTPTNEKLFF; cdr3_nt: TGTGCCAGCAGCGGGACACCAACTAATGAAAAACTGTTTTTT
j_call: TRBJ2-7; clone_size: -; v_call: TRBV7-8; d_call: TRBD1; cdr3_aa: CASSFGQGYEQYF; cdr3_nt: TGTGCCAGCAGCTTCGGACAGGGCTACGAGCAGTACTTC
j_call: TRBJ2-2; clone_size: -; v_call: TRBV4-1; d_call: -; cdr3_aa: CASSPSAGWTTGELFF; cdr3_nt: TGCGCCAGCAGCCCCTCAGCAGGGTGGACCACCGGGGAGCTGTTTTTT
j_call: TRBJ2-1; clone_size: -; v_call: TRBV19; d_call: TRBD1; cdr3_aa: CASSIVPGQYNEQFF; cdr3_nt: TGTGCCAGTAGTATAGTACCGGGACAGTACAATGAGCAGTTCTTC
j_call: TRBJ1-2; clone_size: -; v_call: TRBV28; d_call: TRBD1; cdr3_aa: CASTLDRYYGYTF; cdr3_nt: TGTGCCAGCACCCTGGACAGGTATTATGGCTACACCTTC
j_call: TRBJ1-3; clone_size: -; v_call: TRBV2; d_call: -; cdr3_aa: CASSDGLISGNTIYF; cdr3_nt: TGTGCCAGCAGTGACGGACTGATCTCTGGAAACACCATATATTTT
j_call: TRBJ2-4; clone_size: -; v_call: TRBV7-3; d_call: TRBD2; cdr3_aa: CASSPRGATSGHNGAKNIQYF; cdr3_nt: TGTGCCAGCAGCCCCCGGGGGGCGACTAGCGGCCATAATGGAGCCAAAAACATTCAGTACTTC
j_call: TRBJ1-1; clone_size: -; v_call: TRBV2; d_call: TRBD1; cdr3_aa: CASSEVSPRQGANTEAFF; cdr3_nt: TGTGCCAGCAGTGAAGTTTCCCCGCGACAGGGGGCGAACACTGAAGCTTTCTTT
j_call: TRBJ2-6; clone_size: -; v_call: TRBV15; d_call: -; cdr3_aa: CATSRDSGTGANVLTF; cdr3_nt: TGTGCCACCAGCAGAGATTCGGGAACCGGGGCCAACGTCCTGACTTTC
j_call: TRBJ1-1; clone_size: -; v_call: TRBV7-9; d_call: -; cdr3_aa: CASSLSAGVTEAFF; cdr3_nt: TGTGCCAGCAGCTTAAGTGCGGGAGTCACTGAAGCTTTCTTT
j_call: TRBJ1-2; clone_size: -; v_call: TRBV6-5; d_call: TRBD1; cdr3_aa: CASSGQGSGYTF; cdr3_nt: TGTGCCAGCAGCGGACAGGGTAGTGGCTACACCTTC
j_call: TRBJ2-4; clone_size: -; v_call: TRBV2; d_call: -; cdr3_aa: CASTQAGLAALTKNIQYF; cdr3_nt: TGTGCCAGCACCCAGGCGGGGCTGGCTGCCTTAACCAAAAACATTCAGTACTTC
j_call: TRBJ2-3; clone_size: -; v_call: TRBV12-3/TRBV12-4; d_call: -; cdr3_aa: CASSFPGPDTQYF; cdr3_nt: TGTGCCAGCAGTTTCCCTGGGCCAGATACGCAGTATTTT
j_call: TRBJ2-7; clone_size: -; v_call: TRBV3-1/TRBV3-2; d_call: TRBD2; cdr3_aa: CASSQEGSSGRSSYEQYF; cdr3_nt: TGTGCCAGCAGCCAAGAGGGGTCTAGCGGGAGGAGCTCCTACGAGCAGTACTTC
j_call: TRBJ2-7; clone_size: -; v_call: TRBV29-1; d_call: -; cdr3_aa: CSASLGLTYEQYF; cdr3_nt: TGCAGCGCCTCCCTCGGACTTACCTACGAGCAGTACTTC
j_call: TRBJ2-6; clone_size: once; v_call: TRBV18; d_call: TRBD1; cdr3_aa: CASSHPGQGAGANVLTF; cdr3_nt: TGTGCCAGCTCACACCCGGGACAGGGGGCTGGGGCCAACGTCCTGACTTTC
j_call: TRBJ1-1; clone_size: -; v_call: TRBV6-5; d_call: TRBD1; cdr3_aa: CASIGGPNTEAFF; cdr3_nt: TGTGCCAGCATAGGGGGCCCGAACACTGAAGCTTTCTTT
j_call: TRBJ2-1; clone_size: -; v_call: TRBV5-1; d_call: -; cdr3_aa: CASSLQLLVFSYNEQFF; cdr3_nt: TGCGCCAGCAGCTTGCAATTACTAGTATTTTCCTACAATGAGCAGTTCTTC
j_call: TRBJ2-3; clone_size: -; v_call: TRBV29-1; d_call: TRBD2; cdr3_aa: CSVASGSADTQYF; cdr3_nt: TGCAGCGTGGCTAGCGGGAGTGCAGATACGCAGTATTTT
j_call: TRBJ1-1; clone_size: once; v_call: TRBV4-1; d_call: -; cdr3_aa: CASSQAGGLEAFF; cdr3_nt: TGCGCCAGCAGCCAAGCCGGGGGACTTGAAGCTTTCTTT
j_call: TRBJ1-5; clone_size: -; v_call: TRBV9; d_call: TRBD1; cdr3_aa: CASSVGLSRDRPRTYNQPQHF; cdr3_nt: TGTGCCAGCAGCGTGGGACTGTCCCGGGACAGACCCCGCACTTACAATCAGCCCCAGCATTTT
j_call: TRBJ1-6; clone_size: -; v_call: TRBV6-2/TRBV6-3; d_call: -; cdr3_aa: CASSYSGQLGSPLHF; cdr3_nt: TGTGCCAGCAGTTACTCAGGACAGTTGGGGTCACCCCTCCACTTT
j_call: TRBJ2-1; clone_size: once; v_call: TRBV19; d_call: TRBD2; cdr3_aa: CASSSGTSGPNEQFF; cdr3_nt: TGTGCCAGTAGTAGTGGGACTAGCGGTCCCAATGAGCAGTTCTTC
j_call: TRBJ2-3; clone_size: -; v_call: TRBV4-1; d_call: TRBD2; cdr3_aa: CASSQFRGRAEDTQYF; cdr3_nt: TGCGCCAGCAGCCAATTCCGAGGGAGGGCCGAAGATACGCAGTATTTT
j_call: TRBJ2-6; clone_size: -; v_call: TRBV2; d_call: -; cdr3_aa: CASHGSSGANVLTF; cdr3_nt: TGTGCCTCCCACGGGAGCTCTGGGGCCAACGTCCTGACTTTC
j_call: TRBJ2-1; clone_size: once; v_call: TRBV19; d_call: -; cdr3_aa: CASSIVAERLEQFF; cdr3_nt: TGTGCCAGTAGTATAGTGGCAGAGAGGCTTGAGCAGTTCTTC
j_call: TRBJ2-3; clone_size: -; v_call: TRBV6-5; d_call: -; cdr3_aa: CASSYSLARADTQYF; cdr3_nt: TGTGCCAGCAGTTACTCTCTAGCGAGGGCAGATACGCAGTATTTT
j_call: TRBJ2-5; clone_size: once; v_call: TRBV10-3; d_call: TRBD2; cdr3_aa: CAISGLAGEETQYF; cdr3_nt: TGTGCCATCAGTGGCCTAGCGGGAGAGGAGACCCAGTACTTC
j_call: TRBJ1-1; clone_size: -; v_call: TRBV18; d_call: -; cdr3_aa: CASSPSGETEAFF; cdr3_nt: TGTGCCAGCTCACCATCCGGGGAAACTGAAGCTTTCTTT
j_call: TRBJ1-5; clone_size: -; v_call: TRBV18; d_call: TRBD1; cdr3_aa: CASSPDRGLGPQHF; cdr3_nt: TGTGCCAGCTCACCGGACAGGGGGCTGGGGCCCCAGCATTTT
j_call: TRBJ2-6; clone_size: -; v_call: TRBV19; d_call: -; cdr3_aa: CASTPGASGANVLTF; cdr3_nt: TGTGCCAGTACCCCAGGGGCCTCTGGGGCCAACGTCCTGACTTTC
j_call: TRBJ1-6; clone_size: -; v_call: TRBV5-6; d_call: TRBD1; cdr3_aa: CASSPFNPGGSYNSPLHF; cdr3_nt: TGTGCCAGCAGCCCTTTTAACCCAGGGGGCTCCTATAATTCACCCCTCCACTTT
j_call: TRBJ2-7; clone_size: once; v_call: TRBV5-5; d_call: TRBD2; cdr3_aa: CASSSAGGPYEQYF; cdr3_nt: TGTGCCAGCAGCTCAGCGGGAGGGCCCTACGAGCAGTACTTC
j_call: TRBJ2-3; clone_size: -; v_call: TRBV7-6; d_call: TRBD2; cdr3_aa: CASSLVTPGLVPTQYF; cdr3_nt: TGTGCCAGCAGCTTAGTAACCCCGGGACTAGTTCCTACGCAGTATTTT
j_call: TRBJ2-1; clone_size: -; v_call: TRBV5-1; d_call: TRBD1; cdr3_aa: CASSWGWDREQFF; cdr3_nt: TGCGCCAGCAGCTGGGGTTGGGACAGGGAGCAGTTCTTC
j_call: TRBJ1-1; clone_size: -; v_call: TRBV19; d_call: -; cdr3_aa: CASHPQWPGEAFF; cdr3_nt: TGTGCCAGCCACCCTCAATGGCCAGGTGAAGCTTTCTTT
j_call: TRBJ2-7; clone_size: -; v_call: TRBV27; d_call: TRBD1; cdr3_aa: CASSPKDRGSSYEQYF; cdr3_nt: TGTGCCAGCAGTCCAAAAGACAGGGGGAGCTCCTACGAGCAGTACTTC